The source of this T cell receptor beta chain is a study of breast tumors, draining lymph nodes, adjacent tissues. Points from the study as a whole: Tumor repertoires ranked between lymph nodes and nontumor tissue in diversity, with V and J gene preferences. Data only fit, rather than demonstrated, lymph node origin of most tumor T cells. Compared with basal-like, luminal-like tumors shared significantly more repertoire with nontumor tissue. Findings are consistent with lymph node origin and intratumoral expansion of most tumor T cells.

With regard to this clonotype: What it binds is not known.

TCRdb ran MiXCR on the multiplex PCR reads and lists one entry per CDR3 protein. Counted here are more than 50,000 distinct CDR3 sequences, 45% to 65% occurring once; the ten biggest clones make up roughly 20%. This CDR3 is built from 13 residues. V was pared by 0 bases and J by 8 bases, with 5 bases between. Germline V gene data show CDR1 as MNHNY and CDR2 as SVGAGI (reference sequence). The receptor comes from a female donor with breast cancer. Some clones in this sample may be carry-over from other donors' samples. The chain employs TRBV6-6 and TRBJ2-6; D gene uncertain. The sequencing sample was made of breast tumor tissue. CDR3 nucleotides: TGTGCCAGCAGTTACTCAGGGACCAACGTCCTGACTTTC. Translated: CASSYSGTNVLTF.